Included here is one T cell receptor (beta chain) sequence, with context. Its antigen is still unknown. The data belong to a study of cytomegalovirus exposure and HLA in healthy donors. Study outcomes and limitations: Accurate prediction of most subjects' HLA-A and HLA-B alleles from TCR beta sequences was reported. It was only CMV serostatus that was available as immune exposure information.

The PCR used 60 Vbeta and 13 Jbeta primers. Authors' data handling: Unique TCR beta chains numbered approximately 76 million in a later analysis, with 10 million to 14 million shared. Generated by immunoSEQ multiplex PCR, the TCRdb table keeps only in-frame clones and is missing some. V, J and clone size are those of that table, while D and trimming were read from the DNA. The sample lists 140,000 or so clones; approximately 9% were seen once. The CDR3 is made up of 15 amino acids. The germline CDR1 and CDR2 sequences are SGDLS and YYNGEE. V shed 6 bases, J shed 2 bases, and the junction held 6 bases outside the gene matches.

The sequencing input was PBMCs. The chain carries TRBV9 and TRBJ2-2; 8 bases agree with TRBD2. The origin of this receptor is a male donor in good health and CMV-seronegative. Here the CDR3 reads CASTLRGGNTGELFF. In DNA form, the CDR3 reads TGTGCCAGCACCCTTCGGGGGGGCAACACCGGGGAGCTGTTTTTT.